This T cell receptor beta chain was sequenced in a study of T cell responses to AZD1222 COVID-19 vaccine (dated by TCRdb to the early 2020s). About the investigation overall: Because spike-specific TCR depth and breadth did not differ between the two schedules, AZD1222 recipients who got a second dose at roughly 4 weeks were pooled with those who got a second dose at roughly 12 weeks. Trial participants were enrolled into age subgroups of 18-55, 56-69 and 70-plus years, which contained approximately 150, 30 and 60 TCR-sequenced participants, respectively. A total of about 250 trial participants underwent TCR sequencing, of whom roughly 210 had received two doses of AZD1222 and 26 had received two doses of the MenACWY control vaccine.

The CDR3 regions of human TCRbeta chains were analyzed by immunosequencing. Per the source publication's procedure: TCRs in the repertoires were compared against a reference library of SARS-CoV-2-specific TCRs that had been generated with the MIRA antigen-specificity platform. Breadth meant the fraction of unique TCRs that were SARS-CoV-2-associated, whereas depth meant the fraction of total T cells that were SARS-CoV-2-associated. Using the MIRA data, every spike-specific TCR was mapped to the spike region that the TCR reacted to and assigned to either a CD4 or a CD8 class. Log10-transformed breadth and depth values were compared by one-way ANOVA with Sidak's multiple comparisons tests. TCRdb obtained this table from immuneACCESS and retained in-frame rearrangements with V and J assigned. These tables miss some clones; where compared with another copy, unresolved V genes account for less than half of the shortfall, and the remainder is unexplained. Clone size and V and J calls were adopted from that table, with D and trimming inferred from the DNA. The sample table contains fewer than 150,000 clones; only one count was recorded for around nine tenths of them. The ten largest clones take up 0.95% to 1.5% of the sample.

Of note for this clone: Its antigen is unknown. Per-base qualities were not stored, and no clone one base away is much larger.

Reading the label with the study, this specimen's time point is: baseline before first vaccination. Vaccinee samples were obtained from the UK trials COV001 and COV002, which included a single-blind randomized controlled phase 2/3 trial of AZD1222 (ChAdOx1 nCoV-19) in healthy adults. For TCRbeta chain sequencing, PBMC samples from trial participants were taken at day 0 and at day 28 after the second dose. Broad study findings and their caveats: Vaccine-associated CD4 TCRs spanned the whole spike protein, with dominant responses in regions 160-218 and 743-854. Reportedly, almost half of the unique spike-specific TCRs recognized epitopes lying outside the regions that are mutated in the B.1.351 and B.1.1.7 variants. After two AZD1222 doses, both the breadth and the depth of spike-specific TCRs were significantly higher than at day 0 and than in MenACWY recipients. Because no samples from the day 14 peak response were available, repertoires could be characterized only after the peak T cell response. Participants were mostly white British, with more females than males. The authors suggested clonal diversity may have been underestimated. Conclusions about previously exposed vaccinees were limited because only six or seven AZD1222 recipients were SARS-CoV-2 seropositive at baseline. In the small 56-69-year group, the increase in depth fell short of significance, most likely because of low power.

The V and J ends are trimmed by 2 bases and 4 bases, leaving 11 bases between them. The germline V gene (reference sequence) supplies CDR1 LNHDA and CDR2 SQIVND. The CDR3 has 14 amino acids, counting the end cysteine and phenylalanine. Here the CDR3 DNA is all that survives: 42 bases in frame from base 1. The specimen comprised peripheral blood, sampled on day 0 of AZD1222 vaccination. The chain joins TRBV19 to TRBJ1-2; no D gene call is confident. This TCR was recovered from an adult in good health. The nucleotides read TGTGCCAGTAGTATACAGGAGGGTAGCTATGGCTACACCTTC. The resulting protein is CASSIQEGSYGYTF.